This T cell receptor (beta chain) stems from a study of T cell responses to AZD1222 COVID-19 vaccine. TCRdb's table, derived via immunoSEQ multiplex PCR, lists solely in-frame clones and lacks some. The sample contains around 26,000 clones, 88% of which appear only once. The study pooled second doses at about 4 or about 12 weeks. Study results and limitations: Mostly white British, mostly female donors; authors suggested clonal diversity may be underestimated. Spike-specific TCR breadth and depth went up after people got two AZD1222 doses.

A word on this clone: What it binds is unknown.

Germline V lookup: CDR1 SNHLY, CDR2 FYNNEI. V was shortened by 8 bases and J by 3 bases, with 11 bases between the two germline ends. The CDR3 spans 13 residues. The chain is built from TRBV2 and TRBJ2-1; D is possibly TRBD1 or TRBD2 (5 bases each). The starting material was peripheral blood, obtained 28 days after the second AZD1222 dose. This receptor was identified in an adult who received the AZD1222 COVID-19 vaccine. The CDR3 loop reads CASERDHYNEQFF. In nucleotides, the CDR3 is TGTGCCAGCGAAAGGGACCACTACAATGAGCAGTTCTTC.